A selection of T cell receptor beta chains follows, all from one sample in a study of OX40 agonist ivuxolimab in advanced cancers. The table came from immunoSEQ multiplex PCR; TCRdb's copy has only in-frame clones and leaves some out. Among approximately 78,000 clones, roughly 83% were seen once, and the ten largest hold 6.9%. Sequences were derived from CD4+ or CD8+ T cells sorted from blood, sampled in a trial of the OX40 agonist ivuxolimab. All receptors derive from an adult with an advanced solid tumor such as melanoma, head and neck, liver or kidney cancer. CDR3s include the opening cysteine and the closing phenylalanine or tryptophan. The D gene is left open where the match is weak. Clone size appears in some rows only: once, few, many, or a class for an expanded clone.

abundance | j_gene | d_gene | v_gene | CDR3nt | CDR3aa
. | TRBJ2-1 | . | TRBV11-3 | TGTGCCAGCACCGCGGGGAGGGGGGGCCACAATGAGCAGTTCTTC | CASTAGRGGHNEQFF
. | TRBJ1-6 | . | TRBV4-1 | TGCGCCAGCAGCACTCGGACAGAGGGATCACCCCTCCACTTT | CASSTRTEGSPLHF
. | TRBJ1-2 | . | TRBV7-9 | TGTGCCAGCAGCTTAGCAGGAACGTGGGGTCTACAAGGCTACACCTTC | CASSLAGTWGLQGYTF
. | TRBJ2-7 | . | TRBV7-2 | TGTGCCAGCAGCTTAGCTGCAGGGAGCTCCTACGAGCAGTACTTC | CASSLAAGSSYEQYF
. | TRBJ2-2 | . | TRBV7-8 | TGTGCCAGCAGCTTAGCGGGGGGCACCGGGGAGCTGTTTTTT | CASSLAGGTGELFF
few | TRBJ1-1 | . | TRBV29-1 | TGCAGCGTTGGAGTAGGGCAGAACACTGAAGCTTTCTTT | CSVGVGQNTEAFF
. | TRBJ1-1 | . | TRBV5-1 | TGCGCCAGCAGCTTGGTGGGGGATGTGGCTTTCTTT | CASSLVGDVAFF
. | TRBJ1-1 | . | TRBV5-4 | TGTGCCAGCAGCGACAGCACTGAAGCTTTCTTT | CASSDSTEAFF
. | TRBJ1-6 | . | TRBV7-6 | TGTGCCAGCAGCGAGAGGAGGAGGCGGGAATCACCCCTCCACTTT | CASSERRRRESPLHF
. | TRBJ2-1 | TRBD2 | TRBV4-1 | TGCGCCAGCAGCCAAGATGGGCGGGGGGTTTACAATGAGCAGTTCTTC | CASSQDGRGVYNEQFF
. | TRBJ1-2 | TRBD1 | TRBV5-1 | TGCGCCAGCAGCCCTACCCTAACCCCGGGACAGGGAATGATTAACTATGGCTACACCTTC | CASSPTLTPGQGMINYGYTF
many | TRBJ2-7 | . | TRBV5-4 | TGTGCCAGCAGCTTGGACGCGGCGGAGCGAACCTTC | CASSLDAAERTF
. | TRBJ1-1 | TRBD1 | TRBV7-9 | TGTGCCAGCAGCCCCCCAGGATCCCCGGGACAGCAAGCTTTCTTT | CASSPPGSPGQQAFF
. | TRBJ1-5 | . | TRBV6-5 | TGTGCCAGCAAAGGCAGCCCCAATCAGCCCCAGCATTTT | CASKGSPNQPQHF
. | TRBJ2-7 | TRBD2 | TRBV6-6 | TGTGCCAGCAGTTACGAAGCGGGGGTCTACGAGCAGTACTTC | CASSYEAGVYEQYF
. | TRBJ1-2 | TRBD1 | TRBV5-1 | TGCGCCAGCAGCTCGACAGGGACCCACTATGGCTACACCTTC | CASSSTGTHYGYTF
. | TRBJ2-1 | . | TRBV25-1 | TGTGCCAGCAGTGAAAAACAGGGACGCGGAAACAATGAGCAGTTCTTC | CASSEKQGRGNNEQFF
. | TRBJ1-1 | . | TRBV18 | TGTGCCAGCTCACCAGGCAGTCTGAACACTGAAGCTTTCTTT | CASSPGSLNTEAFF
. | TRBJ2-2 | . | TRBV9 | TGTGCCAGCAGCGTAGCCGGGACTTGGAGCGGGGAGCTGTTTTTT | CASSVAGTWSGELFF
few | TRBJ1-1 | . | TRBV6-6 | TGTGCCAGCAGTCACTCTGGGGTCACTGAAGCTTTCTTT | CASSHSGVTEAFF
. | TRBJ1-2 | . | TRBV2 | TGTGCCAGCAGTGAGCAGCCTAACTATGGCTACACCTTC | CASSEQPNYGYTF
. | TRBJ1-2 | . | TRBV6-5 | TGTGCCAGCAGTTACTCGGGGGGGGGCTATGGCTACACCTTC | CASSYSGGGYGYTF
. | TRBJ2-1 | TRBD2 | TRBV11-3 | TGTGCCAGCAGCTTAGACAAACTGGGACTAGCGGGACTCTACAATGAGCAGTTCTTC | CASSLDKLGLAGLYNEQFF
. | TRBJ2-1 | TRBD2 | TRBV15 | TGTGCCACCAGCAGAGATCTAGCGGGGAGCTACAATGAGCAGTTCTTC | CATSRDLAGSYNEQFF